This T cell receptor beta chain derives from a study of beta chain features in type 1 diabetes. This clone was seen a few times. Staining for CD45RO/CCR7/CD25/CD127/CD95/CD27 allowed sorting of CD4+ naive, central memory, regulatory and stem cell-like memory cells. The CDR3 covers 17 residues. V was trimmed by 2 bases and J by 0 bases, leaving 14 bases between them. Germline V gene sequence: CDR1 KGHSH, CDR2 LQKENI. The isolated RNA, all of it, was reverse transcribed, so expressed TCRB transcripts were what got sequenced. Measured with immunoSEQ multiplex PCR; TCRdb has only the in-frame clones, and not every one. This table has some 400,000 clones, about 15% appearing once.

The rearrangement joins TRBV18 to TRBJ1-3; no definite D call. This TCR derives from a woman aged 18-29 years in good health. Specimen: naive CD4+ T cells from blood. The CDR3 loop is CASSPTTMSFSGNTIYF. The CDR3 coding sequence is TGTGCCAGCTCACCAACAACTATGAGTTTCTCTGGAAACACCATATATTTT.